This paragraph covers one TCR beta chain sequence. Its antigen is not known. Researchers ran the PCR with 60 Vbeta and 13 Jbeta primers. In the authors' methods: Per a later analysis, the number of unique TCR beta chains was roughly 87 million, of which about 11 million were shared. Measured with immunoSEQ multiplex PCR; TCRdb has only the in-frame clones, and not every one. V, J and clone size reflect that table, while D and trimming were determined from the DNA. The sample has 90,000 to 110,000 clones; approximately 81% are singletons. This sample stems from a study of cytomegalovirus exposure and HLA in healthy donors. Broader study findings: It was shown in a later analysis that HLA-associated TCR beta chains were more clonally expanded than other, equally common chains.

Trimming at V came to 5 bases and at J to 3 bases, leaving 7 bases not matched to a gene. The CDR3 length is 15 residues. CDR1 is SGHAT and CDR2 is FQNNGV in the germline V gene. This receptor was obtained from a man younger than 40 in good health and CMV-seronegative. The chain joins TRBV11-2 to TRBJ2-7; the match to TRBD1 covers 10 bases. Sequencing used PBMCs. The CDR3 DNA is TGTGCCAGCAGCACCGGGACAGGGGTTTTCTACGAGCAGTACTTC. Protein sequence: CASSTGTGVFYEQYF.